Listed here are 11 T cell receptor beta chains from one sample, sequenced in a study of metastatic and nonmetastatic thyroid tumors. Treatment of any kind had been given to no patient before thyroid surgery. MiXCR reprocessed the PCR reads for TCRdb. In the table there are roughly 70,000 clones, roughly 18% of which are singletons. Source material: blood. These TCRs come from a female donor with papillary thyroid cancer or a benign thyroid nodule (not recorded which). Some clones in this sample may be carry-over from other donors' samples.

This clone was recorded many times. CDR3 DNA sequence: TGCGCCAGCAGCCAGGGGCAGCTCTATGGCTACACCTTC. Translating gives CASSQGQLYGYTF. J is TRBJ1-2 and V is TRBV4-1; D may be TRBD1 (5 bases). This CDR3 is 13 amino acids long. The V and J ends lost 3 bases and 4 bases respectively, with 9 bases between them. Germline-derived CDR1 and CDR2 are MGHRA and YSYEKL.

This clone was counted many times. The chain links TRBV30 to TRBJ2-1; D not resolved. CDR1 is GTSNPN and CDR2 is SVGIG in the germline V gene (reference sequence). The CDR3 extends over 11 amino acids. CDR3 loop: CVSFLVGQQFF. The CDR3 DNA reads TGTGTCTCATTCCTAGTTGGCCAACAGTTCTTC.

This clone came up a few times. This may be a read error, as it is one base from a much larger clone. Other DNA sequences in this sample translate to the same CDR3. The V call is TRBV14, the J call TRBJ2-7; possible D gene TRBD2, 5 bases. V gave up 0 bases and J gave up 6 bases, with 9 bases separating them. CDR1 SGHDN and CDR2 FVKESK come from the germline V gene. CDR3 length equals 13 residues. The CDR3, as DNA: TGTGCCAGCAGCCAAGAGATACGGGGCGAGCAGTACTTC. This sequence encodes CASSQEIRGEQYF.

This clone was recorded a few times. The J gene is TRBJ2-7, the V gene TRBV28; TRBD2 matches 11 bases. V shed 5 bases, J shed 1 base, and the junction held 4 bases outside the gene matches. There are 15 residues in the CDR3. Germline values: CDR1 MDHEN, CDR2 SYDVKM. CDR3 residues: CASSPGLAASYEQYV. CDR3 in DNA: TGTGCCAGCAGTCCGGGACTAGCGGCTTCCTACGAGCAGTACGTC.

At least ten counts were recorded for this clone. The chain links TRBV27 to TRBJ1-2; D unresolved. V was clipped by 2 bases and J by 0 bases, with 10 bases between them. The CDR3 is made up of 15 amino acids. The germline gives CDR1 MNHEY, CDR2 SMNVEV (reference sequence). The CDR3 here is CASSLTLETNYGYTF. The CDR3 coding sequence is TGTGCCAGCAGTTTAACCCTTGAGACTAACTATGGCTACACCTTC.

This clone has a count of ten or more. The CDR3 DNA is TGTGCCAGTAGTGCGGAGGGGACGGAGGGTGAAAAACTGTTTTTT. Translation gives CASSAEGTEGEKLFF. The chain couples TRBV19 to TRBJ1-4; the D gene is possibly TRBD1 (5 bases). This CDR3 spans 15 amino acids. CDR1 LNHDA and CDR2 SQIVND come from the germline V gene (reference sequence). Trimming left V 5 bases short and J 7 bases short, with 17 bases between. Full variable domain (rest looked up from reference TRBV19 and TRBJ1-4): DGGITQSPKYLFRKEGQNVTLSCEQNLNHDAMYWYRQDPGQGLRLIYYSQIVNDFQKGDIAEGYSVSREKKESFPLTVTSAQKNPTAFYLCASSAEGTEGEKLFFGSGTQLSVL.

This clone has ten or more counts. The chain couples TRBV14 to TRBJ1-5; weak D call: TRBD1 (6 bases). Per germline, CDR1 SGHDN and CDR2 FVKESK. CDR3 length: 19 residues. Trimming took 3 bases from V and 5 from J, leaving 26 bases between them. In nucleotides, the CDR3 is TGTGCCAGCAGCCATCATAAAAGGCGCAGGGGTGGTAGGGATCAGCCCCAGCATTTT. This gives the protein CASSHHKRRRGGRDQPQHF.

At least ten counts were recorded for this clone. The rearrangement uses TRBV5-4 and TRBJ1-1; a possible D gene is TRBD1 (5 bases). Germline V gene lookup returns CDR1 SGHNT and CDR2 YYREEE (reference sequence). Between the trimmed V and J ends, which lost 0 bases and 2 bases, there was a span of 11 bases. This CDR3 contains 15 residues. The CDR3 DNA is TGTGCCAGCAGCTTGGAGAAGGGGTTAAACACTGAAGCTTTCTTT. The encoded protein is CASSLEKGLNTEAFF.

The J gene is TRBJ1-2, the V gene TRBV11-2; D call uncertain. Germline V gene lookup returns CDR1 SGHAT and CDR2 FQNNGV. The germline V and J ends were trimmed by 6 bases and 6 bases, with 11 bases remaining between them. The CDR3 has 12 residues. CDR3 sequence reads: CASSPEWDGYTF. The CDR3 DNA sequence: TGTGCCAGCAGTCCAGAGTGGGATGGCTACACCTTC.

This clone was counted ten times or more. The CDR3 DNA sequence: TGTGCCAGCAGCCCGAGGAACACCGGGGAGCTGTTTTTT. Protein product: CASSPRNTGELFF. The chain recombines TRBV9 with TRBJ2-2, with unresolved D. From germline, CDR1 is SGDLS and CDR2 YYNGEE. V dropped 4 bases and J dropped 1 base, with 5 bases sitting between them. CDR3 length: 13 amino acids.

This chain joins TRBV5-1 and TRBJ2-3; D not resolved. This CDR3 contains 14 residues. Germline CDR1 SGHRS, CDR2 YFSETQ. The V end was cut by 0 bases, the J end by 5 bases, with 10 bases between. CDR3 sequence: CASSLGGSGDTQYF. For the CDR3, the DNA is TGCGCCAGCAGCTTGGGGGGATCAGGAGATACGCAGTATTTT.